This T cell receptor (beta chain) was captured by sequencing in a study of CD8 T cells in ankylosing spondylitis. This clonotype has just a few counts. Its target is unknown. Notes on the study in general: About 8 highly homologous variants made up a TCR beta motif, and this motif appeared characteristic of ankylosing spondylitis blood. Some motif variants had been reported before (in reactive arthritis synovial fluid and blood).

Via MiXCR, TCRdb re-called the 5' RACE reads, giving one row per CDR3 protein. The sample has approximately 150,000 distinct CDR3 sequences, approximately 48% seen once. V lost 2 bases, J lost 7 bases, and 9 bases lay in between. This CDR3 contains 12 residues. Germline V gene data show CDR1 as MDHEN and CDR2 as SYDVKM. Sequencing was done on a sample of synovial fluid, either unsorted or a sorted T cell fraction (not recorded which). V gene TRBV28 combines with J gene TRBJ2-7; no firm D call. The sequence derives from a male donor with ankylosing spondylitis. CDR3 residues: CASSLEDEEQYF. In nucleotides, the CDR3 is TGTGCCAGCAGTTTAGAAGACGAAGAGCAGTACTTC.